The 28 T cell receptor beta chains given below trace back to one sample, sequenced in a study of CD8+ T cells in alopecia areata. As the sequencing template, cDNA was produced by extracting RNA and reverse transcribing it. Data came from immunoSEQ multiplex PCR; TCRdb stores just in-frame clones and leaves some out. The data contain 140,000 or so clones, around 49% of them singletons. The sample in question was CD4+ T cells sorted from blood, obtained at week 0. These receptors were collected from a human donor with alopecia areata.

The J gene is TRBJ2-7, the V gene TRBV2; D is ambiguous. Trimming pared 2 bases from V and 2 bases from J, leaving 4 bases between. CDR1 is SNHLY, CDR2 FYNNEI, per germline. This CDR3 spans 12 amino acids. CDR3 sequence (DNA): TGTGCCAGCAGTGAAAGGGCCTACGAGCAGTACTTC. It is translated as CASSERAYEQYF.

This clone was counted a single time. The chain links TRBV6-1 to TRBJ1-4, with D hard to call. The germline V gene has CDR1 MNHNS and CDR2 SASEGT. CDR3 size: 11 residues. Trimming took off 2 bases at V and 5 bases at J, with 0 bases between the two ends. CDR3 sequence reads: CASSENEKLFF. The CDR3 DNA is TGTGCCAGCAGTGAAAATGAAAAACTGTTTTTT.

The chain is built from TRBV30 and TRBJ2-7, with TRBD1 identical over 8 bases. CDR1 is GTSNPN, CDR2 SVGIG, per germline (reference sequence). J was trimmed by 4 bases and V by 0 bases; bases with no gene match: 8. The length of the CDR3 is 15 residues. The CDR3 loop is CAWSVGDRLNYEQYF. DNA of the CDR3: TGTGCCTGGAGTGTAGGGGACAGGTTAAATTACGAGCAGTACTTC.

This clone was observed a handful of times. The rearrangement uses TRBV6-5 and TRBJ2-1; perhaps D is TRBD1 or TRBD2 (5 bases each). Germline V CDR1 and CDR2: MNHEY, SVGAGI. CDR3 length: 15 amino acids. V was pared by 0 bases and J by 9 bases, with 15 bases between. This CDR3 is CASSYSRGPMVEQFF. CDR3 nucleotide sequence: TGTGCCAGCAGTTACTCGAGGGGCCCGATGGTTGAGCAGTTCTTC.

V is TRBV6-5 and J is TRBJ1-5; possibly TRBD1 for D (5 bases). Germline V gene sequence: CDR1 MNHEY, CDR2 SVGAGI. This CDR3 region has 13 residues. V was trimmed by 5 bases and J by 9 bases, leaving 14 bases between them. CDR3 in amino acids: CASSEGHARPQHF. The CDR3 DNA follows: TGTGCCAGCAGTGAAGGACACGCAAGGCCCCAGCATTTT.

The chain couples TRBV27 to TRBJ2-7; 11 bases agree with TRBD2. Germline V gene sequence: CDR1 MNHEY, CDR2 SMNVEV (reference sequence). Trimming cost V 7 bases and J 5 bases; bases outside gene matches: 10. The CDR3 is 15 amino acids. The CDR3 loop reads CASNFSGRAFDEQYF. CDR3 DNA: TGTGCCAGCAATTTTAGCGGGAGGGCCTTCGACGAGCAGTACTTC.

CDR3 sequence reads: CAWSGGPLTQYF. In nucleotides, the CDR3 is TGTGCCTGGAGTGGGGGGCCGTTGACCCAGTACTTC. The chain combines TRBV30 with TRBJ2-5, with D tentatively TRBD1 (6 bases). The CDR3 length is 12 residues. V dropped 1 base and J dropped 7 bases, with 10 bases sitting between them. CDR1 and CDR2 (germline): GTSNPN, SVGIG (reference sequence). Complete variable domain (other parts from reference TRBV30 and TRBJ2-5): SQTIHQWPATLVQPVGSPLSLECTVEGTSNPNLYWYRQAAGRGLQLLFYSVGIGQISSEVPQNLSASRPQDRQFILSSKKLLLSDSGFYLCAWSGGPLTQYFGPGTRLLVL.

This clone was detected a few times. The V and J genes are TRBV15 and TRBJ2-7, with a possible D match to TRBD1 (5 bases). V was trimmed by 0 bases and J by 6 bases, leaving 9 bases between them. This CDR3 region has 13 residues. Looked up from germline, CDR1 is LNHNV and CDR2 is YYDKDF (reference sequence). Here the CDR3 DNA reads TGTGCCACCAGCAGAGAGAGGCAGGGCGAGCAGTACTTC. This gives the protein CATSRERQGEQYF.

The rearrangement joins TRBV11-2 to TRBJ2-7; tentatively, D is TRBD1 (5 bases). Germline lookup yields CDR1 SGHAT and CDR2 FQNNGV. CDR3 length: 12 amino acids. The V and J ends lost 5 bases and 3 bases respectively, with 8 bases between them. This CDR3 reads CASSPQGYEQYF. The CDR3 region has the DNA TGTGCCAGCAGCCCCCAGGGCTACGAGCAGTACTTC.

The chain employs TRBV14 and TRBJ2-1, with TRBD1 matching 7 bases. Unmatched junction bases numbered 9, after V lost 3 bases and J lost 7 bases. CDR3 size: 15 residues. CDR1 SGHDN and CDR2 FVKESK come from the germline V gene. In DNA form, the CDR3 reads TGTGCCAGCAGCCAGGCACCCCCCAGGGGGAATGAGCAGTTCTTC. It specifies CASSQAPPRGNEQFF.

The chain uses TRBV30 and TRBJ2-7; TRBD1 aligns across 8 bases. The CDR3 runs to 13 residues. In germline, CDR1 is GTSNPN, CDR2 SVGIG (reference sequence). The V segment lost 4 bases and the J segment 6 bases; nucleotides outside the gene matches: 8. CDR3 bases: TGTGCCTGGAAGGGTGGCAGGGGGCGCGAGCAGTACTTC. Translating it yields CAWKGGRGREQYF.

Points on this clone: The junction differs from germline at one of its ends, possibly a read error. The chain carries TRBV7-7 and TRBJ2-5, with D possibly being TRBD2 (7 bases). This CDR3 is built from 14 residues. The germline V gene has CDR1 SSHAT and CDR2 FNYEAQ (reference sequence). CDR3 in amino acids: CASSHGRGLETQYF. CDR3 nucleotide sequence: TGTGCTAGCAGCCACGGGCGGGGGCTTGAGACCCAGTACTTC.

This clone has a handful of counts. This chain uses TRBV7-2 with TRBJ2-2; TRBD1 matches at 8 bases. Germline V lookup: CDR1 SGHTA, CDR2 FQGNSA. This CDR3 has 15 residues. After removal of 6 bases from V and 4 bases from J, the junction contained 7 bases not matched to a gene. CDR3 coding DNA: TGTGCCAGCAGATACCAGGGACAGGCCACCGGGGAGCTGTTTTTT. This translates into CASRYQGQATGELFF.

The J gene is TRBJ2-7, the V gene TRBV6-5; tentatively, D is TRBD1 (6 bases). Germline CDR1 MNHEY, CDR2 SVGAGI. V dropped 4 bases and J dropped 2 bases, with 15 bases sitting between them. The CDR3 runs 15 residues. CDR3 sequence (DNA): TGTGCCAGCAGTTCCACCTGGGACACTGCCTACGAGCAGTACTTC. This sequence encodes CASSSTWDTAYEQYF.

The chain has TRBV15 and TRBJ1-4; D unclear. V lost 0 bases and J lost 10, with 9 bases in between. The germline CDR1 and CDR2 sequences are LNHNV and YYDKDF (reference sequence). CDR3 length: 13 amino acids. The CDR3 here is CATSRDQYGKLFF. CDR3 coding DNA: TGTGCCACCAGCAGAGATCAGTACGGAAAACTGTTTTTT.

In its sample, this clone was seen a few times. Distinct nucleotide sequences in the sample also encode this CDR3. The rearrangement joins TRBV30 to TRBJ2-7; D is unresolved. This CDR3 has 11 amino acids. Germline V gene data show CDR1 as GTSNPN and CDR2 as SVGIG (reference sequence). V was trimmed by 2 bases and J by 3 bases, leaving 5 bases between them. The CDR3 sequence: CAWSLNYEQYF. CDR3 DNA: TGTGCCTGGAGTTTAAACTACGAGCAGTACTTC.

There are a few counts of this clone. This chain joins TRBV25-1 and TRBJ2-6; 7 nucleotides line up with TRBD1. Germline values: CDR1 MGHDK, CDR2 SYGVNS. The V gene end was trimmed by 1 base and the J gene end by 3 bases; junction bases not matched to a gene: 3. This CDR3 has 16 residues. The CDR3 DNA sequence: TGTGCCAGCAGTGAATCGGGACAGCGTGGGGCCAACGTCCTGACTTTC. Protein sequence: CASSESGQRGANVLTF. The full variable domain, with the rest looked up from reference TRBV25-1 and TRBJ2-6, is EADIYQTPRYLVIGTGKKITLECSQTMGHDKMYWYQQDPGMELHLIHYSYGVNSTEKGDLSSESTVSRIRTEHFPLTLESARPSHTSQYLCASSESGQRGANVLTFGAGSRLTVL.

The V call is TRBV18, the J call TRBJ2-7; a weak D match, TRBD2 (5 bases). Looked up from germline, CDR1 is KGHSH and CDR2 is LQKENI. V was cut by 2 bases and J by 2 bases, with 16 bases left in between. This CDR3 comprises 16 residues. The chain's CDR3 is CASSPIVGVRTYEQYF. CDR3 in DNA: TGTGCCAGCTCACCAATCGTGGGAGTAAGAACCTACGAGCAGTACTTC.

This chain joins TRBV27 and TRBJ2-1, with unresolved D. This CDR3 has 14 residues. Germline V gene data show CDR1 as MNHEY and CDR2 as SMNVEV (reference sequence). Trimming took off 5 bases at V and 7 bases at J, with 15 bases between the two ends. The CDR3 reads CASSPRYGRNEQFF. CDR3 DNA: TGTGCCAGCAGTCCCCGCTATGGTCGAAATGAGCAGTTCTTC.

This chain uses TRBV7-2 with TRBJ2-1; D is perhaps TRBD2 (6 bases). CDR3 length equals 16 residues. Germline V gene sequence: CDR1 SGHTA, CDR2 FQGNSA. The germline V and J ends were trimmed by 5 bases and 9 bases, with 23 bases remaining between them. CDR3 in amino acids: CASSAAGTGTFGEQFF. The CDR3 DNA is TGTGCCAGCAGCGCGGCCGGGACTGGGACTTTTGGTGAGCAGTTCTTC. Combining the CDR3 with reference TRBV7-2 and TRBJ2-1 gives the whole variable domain GAGVSQSPSNKVTEKGKDVELRCDPISGHTALYWYRQSLGQGLEFLIYFQGNSAPDKSGLPSDRFSAERTGGSVSTLTIQRTQQEDSAVYLCASSAAGTGTFGEQFFGPGTRLTVL.

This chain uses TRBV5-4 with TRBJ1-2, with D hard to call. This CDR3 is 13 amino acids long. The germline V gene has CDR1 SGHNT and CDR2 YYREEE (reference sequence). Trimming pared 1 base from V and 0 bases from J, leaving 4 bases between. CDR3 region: CASSLSTNYGYTF. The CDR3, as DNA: TGTGCCAGCAGCTTGAGTACTAACTATGGCTACACCTTC.

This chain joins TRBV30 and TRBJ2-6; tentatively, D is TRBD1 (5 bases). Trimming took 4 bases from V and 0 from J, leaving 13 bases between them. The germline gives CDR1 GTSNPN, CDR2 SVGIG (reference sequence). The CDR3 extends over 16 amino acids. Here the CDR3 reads CAWTRARTSGANVLTF. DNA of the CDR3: TGTGCCTGGACCAGGGCCCGAACCTCTGGGGCCAACGTCCTGACTTTC.

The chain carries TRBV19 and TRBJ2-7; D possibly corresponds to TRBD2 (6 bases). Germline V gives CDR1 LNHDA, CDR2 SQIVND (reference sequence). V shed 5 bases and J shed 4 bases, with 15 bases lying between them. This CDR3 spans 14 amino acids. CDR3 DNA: TGTGCCAGTAGTGAACGGAGGGCTATTTACGAGCAGTACTTC. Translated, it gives CASSERRAIYEQYF.

The CDR3 loop reads CAWGTSSNQPQHF. CDR3 DNA sequence: TGTGCCTGGGGGACTTCAAGCAATCAGCCCCAGCATTTT. This rearrangement joins TRBV30 to TRBJ1-5; TRBD1 might be the D (5 bases). Between the trimmed V and J ends, which lost 5 bases and 1 base, there was a span of 9 bases. The CDR3 runs 13 residues. CDR1 is GTSNPN and CDR2 is SVGIG in the germline V gene (reference sequence).

The CDR3 bases are TGTGCCAGCAGCCAAGGAACCGCTAGCTCTGGAAACACCATATATTTT. It translates to CASSQGTASSGNTIYF. The chain recombines TRBV4-2 with TRBJ1-3; D is unclear. The CDR3 runs to 16 residues. Trimming left V 1 base short and J 0 bases short, with 10 bases between. Germline loops: CDR1 LGHNA, CDR2 YNFKEQ.

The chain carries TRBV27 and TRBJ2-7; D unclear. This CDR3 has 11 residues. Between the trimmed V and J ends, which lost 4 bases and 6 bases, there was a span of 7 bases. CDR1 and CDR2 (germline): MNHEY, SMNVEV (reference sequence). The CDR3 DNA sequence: TGTGCCAGCAGTTCCTCTGGCGAGCAGTACTTC. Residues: CASSSSGEQYF.

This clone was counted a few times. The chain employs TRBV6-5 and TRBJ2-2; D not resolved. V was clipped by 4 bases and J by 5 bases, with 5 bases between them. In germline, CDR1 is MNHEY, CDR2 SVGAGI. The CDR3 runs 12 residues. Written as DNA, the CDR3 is TGTGCCAGCAGTTCCCCGACCGGGGAGCTGTTTTTT. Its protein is CASSSPTGELFF.

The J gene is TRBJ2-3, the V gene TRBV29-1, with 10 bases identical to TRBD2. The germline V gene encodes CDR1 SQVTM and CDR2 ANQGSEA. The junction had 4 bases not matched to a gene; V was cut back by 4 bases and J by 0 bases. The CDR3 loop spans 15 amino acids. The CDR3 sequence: CSVGLAGVSTDTQYF. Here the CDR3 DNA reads TGCAGCGTTGGCCTAGCGGGGGTCAGCACAGATACGCAGTATTTT.